This T cell receptor beta chain was found in a study of blood T cells in healthy people across ages. This clonotype has just a few counts. A second PCR of roughly 6 to 12 cycles used a sample-barcoded 5' primer and a J-beta primer mix. TCRdb reprocessed the 5' RACE reads via MiXCR and lists one record per CDR3 protein. Of roughly 560,000 distinct CDR3 sequences in the sample, less than 25% were seen once. The sample also formed part of further work on T cells of mothers and their children.

The sample taken for sequencing was blood. The TCR sequence derives from a boy younger than 18 in good health.

In DNA form, the CDR3 reads TGCAGCGTCCTCGGGACAAAGGCGTCCAATGAGCAGTTCTTC. Translated, it gives CSVLGTKASNEQFF. This sequence joins TRBV29-1 and TRBJ2-5, with a possible D match to TRBD1 (6 bases). Matching the DNA end better, TRBJ2-1 makes the J call doubtful. This CDR3 is built from 14 residues. Germline V gene sequence: CDR1 SQVTM, CDR2 ANQGSEA.